This T cell receptor beta chain was recorded in a study of response to subunit inactivated influenza vaccine. TCRdb reprocessed the RT-PCR reads via MiXCR and lists one record per CDR3 protein. The sample records 280,000 or so distinct CDR3 sequences, around a fifth being singletons. The V gene end was trimmed by 4 bases and the J gene end by 2 bases; junction bases not matched to a gene: 7. CDR1 and CDR2 (germline): KGHDR, SFDVKD. The CDR3 has 16 residues. A few counts support this clonotype. The receptor was derived from a man in his fifties or sixties who received an inactivated influenza vaccine. Source: PBMCs from blood, taken around 22 months after vaccination. This chain uses TRBV24-1 with TRBJ2-3; 8 positions match TRBD1. The CDR3 bases are TGTGCCACCAGTGACAAACGGGACAGGAACACAGATACGCAGTATTTT. Translation: CATSDKRDRNTDTQYF.